These T cell receptor beta chains were read from a single sample in a study of T cell changes during pregnancy in multiple sclerosis. Profiled with immunoSEQ multiplex PCR; TCRdb holds only in-frame clones, not every one. Of 30,000 to 40,000 clones in the sample, around 92% were seen once. The source material was CD8+ T cells from peripheral blood mononuclear cells, sampled in the third trimester of pregnancy. These TCRs come from a female donor with multiple sclerosis, enrolled in a pregnancy study. Both conserved end residues are part of each CDR3. The D gene is left open where the match is weak. The size of a clone is reported for some rows only, either as once, few or many, or as a class for expanded clones.

V	D	size	J	DNA	CDR3
TRBV5-5	TRBD1	NA	TRBJ1-5	TGTGCCAGCAGCTTGGCAGGGGGCGCGGCGGGTCAGCCCCAGCATTTT	CASSLAGGAAGQPQHF
TRBV27	TRBD2	NA	TRBJ2-2	TGTGCCAGCAGCCCCACTAGCGGGGGGGCCGGGGAGCTGTTTTTT	CASSPTSGGAGELFF
TRBV20-1	NA	NA	TRBJ2-7	TGCAGTGCTAGTTACTCTAACGAGCAGTACTTC	CSASYSNEQYF
TRBV7-9	TRBD2	NA	TRBJ2-1	TGTGCCAGCCGGGGTACTAGCGGGGTTTCCTACAATGAGCAGTTCTTC	CASRGTSGVSYNEQFF
TRBV2	TRBD1	NA	TRBJ2-1	TGTGCCAGCAGTGCAGGGGACAGAGGCTACAATGAGCAGTTCTTC	CASSAGDRGYNEQFF
TRBV27	NA	NA	TRBJ1-1	TGTGCCAGCAGTTTATCAGGGGGAAACACTGAAGCTTTCTTT	CASSLSGGNTEAFF
TRBV5-6	NA	NA	TRBJ1-2	TGTGCCAGAATCGCAATAGGGGACACAGGGTACCGTAACTATGGCTACACCTTC	CARIAIGDTGYRNYGYTF
TRBV4-1	TRBD1	NA	TRBJ2-5	TGCGCCAGCAGCCATCGACAGGGAGAGACCCAGTACTTC	CASSHRQGETQYF
TRBV11-2	TRBD1	NA	TRBJ2-3	TGTGCCAGCAGCTTAGATCCCGGGACAGCGAGCACAGATACGCAGTATTTT	CASSLDPGTASTDTQYF
TRBV6-5	TRBD1	NA	TRBJ1-2	TGTGCCAGCAGTTACTGGCAGGGGGCGGACTACACCTTC	CASSYWQGADYTF
TRBV5-6	NA	NA	TRBJ1-1	TGTGCCAGCAGCTTGGAGAGGGTAAGGAGAGCTGAAGCTTTCTTT	CASSLERVRRAEAFF
TRBV6-5	TRBD1	NA	TRBJ1-2	TGTGCCAGCTCCTTTGGCCCGGACAGGAGAGGCTACACCTTC	CASSFGPDRRGYTF
TRBV11-2	TRBD1	NA	TRBJ1-2	TGTGCCAGCAGCCCAAGCCAGGGGGGTGGGTATGGCTACACCTTC	CASSPSQGGGYGYTF
TRBV4-2	TRBD2	once	TRBJ2-2	TGTGCCAGCAGCCAAAACGTGTTTGCGGCTAGCGGGGGGAACACCGGGGAGCTGTTTTTT	CASSQNVFAASGGNTGELFF
TRBV7-2	NA	NA	TRBJ2-3	TGTGCCAGCAGCTTAGCCCTGGACACCTCCACAGATACGCAGTATTTT	CASSLALDTSTDTQYF
TRBV30	NA	NA	TRBJ1-2	TGTGCCTGGAAGTCTGGACTTTTTGGCTACACCTTC	CAWKSGLFGYTF